This T cell receptor beta chain emerged from a study of blood T cell repertoires in COVID-19. Study at large: The United States, Italy and Spain supplied acute and convalescent COVID-19 samples. PBMCs, B-cell-depleted T cells, or T cells provided the cDNA or gDNA that made up the material.

Assay used: immunoSEQ multiplex PCR; TCRdb lists only in-frame clones, some missing. The sample carries about 200,000 clones, approximately 80% recorded once. Trimming cost V 10 bases and J 4 bases; bases outside gene matches: 8. This CDR3 has 13 amino acids. Germline lookup yields CDR1 ENHRY and CDR2 SYGVKD. The source material was peripheral blood. The receptor comes from a human donor with acute or convalescent COVID-19. The donor label of this sample is uncertain. The chain couples TRBV10-3 to TRBJ1-1; 8 nucleotides align to TRBD1. Here the CDR3 DNA reads TGTGCCACGGAAGGACAGGGCAGCACTGAAGCTTTCTTT. Protein sequence: CATEGQGSTEAFF.